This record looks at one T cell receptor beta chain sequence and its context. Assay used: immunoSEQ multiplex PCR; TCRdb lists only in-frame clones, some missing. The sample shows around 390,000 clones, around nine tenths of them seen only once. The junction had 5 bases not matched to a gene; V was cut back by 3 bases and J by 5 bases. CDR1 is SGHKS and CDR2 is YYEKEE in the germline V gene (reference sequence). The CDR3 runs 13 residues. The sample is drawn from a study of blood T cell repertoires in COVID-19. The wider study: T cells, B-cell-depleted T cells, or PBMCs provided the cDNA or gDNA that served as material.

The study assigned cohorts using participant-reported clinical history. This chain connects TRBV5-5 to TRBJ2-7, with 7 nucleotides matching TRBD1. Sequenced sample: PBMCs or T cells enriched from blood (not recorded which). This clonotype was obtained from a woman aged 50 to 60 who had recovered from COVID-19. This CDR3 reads CASSSRQGNEQYF. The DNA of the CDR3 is TGTGCCAGCAGCTCCCGACAGGGTAACGAGCAGTACTTC.